The present T cell receptor beta chain was sequenced within a study of T cell changes during pregnancy in multiple sclerosis. Assay used: immunoSEQ multiplex PCR; TCRdb lists only in-frame clones, some missing. The sample carries around 36,000 clones, roughly nine tenths recorded once. There are 14 residues in the CDR3. Germline lookup yields CDR1 MNHEY and CDR2 SMNVEV (reference sequence). Trimming took 2 bases from V and 7 from J, leaving 12 bases between them. Sample: CD8+ T cells from peripheral blood mononuclear cells, taken before pregnancy. The TCR comes from a female donor with multiple sclerosis, enrolled in a pregnancy study. The rearrangement uses TRBV27 and TRBJ1-5; D gene unclear. In nucleotides, the CDR3 is TGTGCCAGCAGTTTAGCGGGGTCCGGGCAGCCCCAGCATTTT. Translation gives CASSLAGSGQPQHF.